The 30 T cell receptor beta chains below were found in one sample sequenced in a study of naive and memory T cell subsets. An equimolar mix of two oligonucleotides served as the beta constant-region primer for TRBC1 and TRBC2. Nested alpha and beta constant-region primers with the SP2 primer drove four PCR rounds on ligated cDNA. TCRdb reprocessed the UMI-ligation and nested PCR reads with MiXCR, giving one entry per CDR3 protein. This sample has roughly 130,000 distinct CDR3 sequences; around 35% occur once, and the top ten carry less than 1%. Sequences were obtained from central memory CD4+ T cells from blood. These receptors all stem from a human donor in good health.

The chain uses TRBV14 and TRBJ1-1; no firm D call. Between the trimmed V and J ends, which lost 2 bases and 2 bases, there was a span of 6 bases. Germline-derived CDR1 and CDR2 are SGHDN and FVKESK. The CDR3 loop spans 13 amino acids. This CDR3 is CASSQQANTEAFF. The DNA for the CDR3 is TGTGCCAGCAGCCAACAGGCTAACACTGAAGCTTTCTTT.

In its sample, this clonotype was seen once. This rearrangement joins TRBV5-6 to TRBJ2-1; 8 bases line up with TRBD2. Unmatched junction bases numbered 6, after V lost 0 bases and J lost 4 bases. The CDR3 is 16 amino acids. The V gene's germline CDR1 is SGHDT and CDR2 YYEEEE. This chain's CDR3 is CASSLGSSGIYNEQFF. The CDR3 nucleotides are TGTGCCAGCAGCTTGGGGAGTAGCGGGATTTACAATGAGCAGTTCTTC.

This chain connects TRBV2 to TRBJ2-1, with 7 positions matching TRBD2. Looked up from germline, CDR1 is SNHLY and CDR2 is FYNNEI. The V and J ends lost 8 bases and 6 bases, in that order; junction bases with no gene match: 4. CDR3 length: 12 residues. The CDR3 loop reads CASGSGINEQFF. CDR3 in DNA: TGTGCCAGCGGGAGCGGGATCAATGAGCAGTTCTTC.

The chain's CDR3 is CSASVGMDNSPLHF. For the CDR3, the DNA is TGCAGTGCTAGTGTCGGGATGGATAATTCACCCCTCCACTTT. The chain recombines TRBV20-1 with TRBJ1-6; D is undetermined. With 3 bases removed from V and 5 bases from J, the gap between germline ends came to 11 bases. The CDR3 totals 14 residues. Germline loops: CDR1 DFQATT, CDR2 SNEGSKA (reference sequence).

This clonotype was seen a handful of times. The chain recombines TRBV20-1 with TRBJ2-7, with 7 positions matching TRBD2. CDR1 is DFQATT, CDR2 SNEGSKA, per germline (reference sequence). With 2 bases clipped from V and 1 base from J, the junction kept 11 bases outside the gene matches. The CDR3 consists of 16 residues. CDR3 bases: TGCAGTGCTAGAACTCAGGGAGGGCCGAGATCCTACGAGCAGTACTTC. Translation gives CSARTQGGPRSYEQYF.

The gene calls are TRBV23-1 and TRBJ2-6; 8 nucleotides line up with TRBD1. TRBV23-1 qualifies as an ORF whose function is uncertain. V gave up 3 bases and J gave up 1 base; unmatched junction bases: 20. This CDR3 has 22 amino acids. The DNA for the CDR3 is TGCGCCAGCAGTCATATTTCACAGGGGGAGGCAAAACGGTCTTCTGGGGCCAACGTCCTGACTTTC. Its protein product is CASSHISQGEAKRSSGANVLTF.

The sample holds a few counts of this clonotype. J is TRBJ1-1 and V is TRBV3-1; the D is unclear. Germline CDR1 is LGHDT and CDR2 is YNNKEL (reference sequence). CDR3 length: 14 amino acids. Deletions cut 1 base from V and 1 base from J, with 7 bases between. CDR3: CASSQAPKNTEAFF. In DNA form, the CDR3 reads TGTGCCAGCAGCCAAGCTCCAAAGAACACTGAAGCTTTCTTT.

This clonotype occurred a few times. The chain is built from TRBV20-1 and TRBJ2-7, with D tentatively TRBD2 (5 bases). Per germline, CDR1 DFQATT and CDR2 SNEGSKA (reference sequence). Trimming cost V 6 bases and J 0 bases, with 15 bases left between them. The CDR3 is 14 residues long. The CDR3: CSAPGLTSSYEQYF. In DNA, the CDR3 is TGCAGTGCCCCTGGACTCACGAGCTCCTACGAGCAGTACTTC.

The chain couples TRBV12-3 or TRBV12-4 to TRBJ2-1, with D perhaps matching TRBD2 (6 bases). CDR3 length equals 15 residues. Between the trimmed V and J ends, which lost 2 bases and 6 bases, there was a span of 14 bases. CDR3: CASSLRDFGSNEQFF. The DNA of the CDR3 is TGTGCCAGCAGTTTACGGGACTTCGGAAGCAATGAGCAGTTCTTC.

V usage is TRBV6-1 and J usage is TRBJ2-4, with 11 bases fitting TRBD2. Trimming took 2 bases from V and 11 from J; bases not matched to a gene: 8. Germline CDR1 is MNHNS and CDR2 is SASEGT. The CDR3 contains 15 residues. This CDR3 reads CASSEPRLAGKVQYF. CDR3 DNA: TGTGCCAGCAGTGAACCACGACTAGCGGGAAAGGTTCAGTACTTC.

The J gene is TRBJ2-3, the V gene TRBV28; no reliable D call. Germline CDR1 MDHEN, CDR2 SYDVKM. The CDR3 has 13 amino acids. V was cut by 5 bases and J by 7 bases, with 13 bases left in between. The CDR3: CASSLGREYTQYF. In DNA, the CDR3 is TGTGCCAGCAGTCTCGGGCGCGAGTATACGCAGTATTTT.

The chain links TRBV18 to TRBJ2-1; D unclear. CDR1 and CDR2 from the germline V gene are KGHSH and LQKENI. V gave up 5 bases and J gave up 2 bases, with 13 bases separating them. The CDR3 extends over 15 amino acids. The CDR3: CASSSFKGTYNEQFF. CDR3 nucleotides: TGTGCCAGCTCATCGTTCAAGGGAACCTACAATGAGCAGTTCTTC.

This clonotype came up a few times. An end of the junction does not agree with germline; a read error may underlie this. The chain employs TRBV6-2 or TRBV6-3 and TRBJ1-1, with 7 nucleotides matching TRBD1. This CDR3 is built from 13 residues. From germline, CDR1 is MNHEY and CDR2 SVGEGT. The CDR3 DNA follows: TGTGCCAGCAGTTACTTTCCCGGGACAGATCCCGGATTT. It yields the protein CASSYFPGTDPGF.

The chain links TRBV12-3 or TRBV12-4 to TRBJ2-1; TRBD2 matches 11 bases. With V trimmed by 6 bases and J by 14 bases, 9 bases remained unmatched. The CDR3 sequence is 13 residues long. The CDR3 loop reads CASRFTSGSAEFF. The CDR3 DNA is TGTGCCAGCAGATTTACTAGCGGGAGTGCGGAGTTCTTC.

The chain joins TRBV2 to TRBJ2-5; maybe TRBD2 (5 bases). The V end lost 7 bases, the J end lost 5 bases, and 17 bases lay between the germline ends. The V gene's germline CDR1 is SNHLY and CDR2 FYNNEI. This CDR3 region has 14 residues. CDR3 protein: CASTQMIATETQYF. In DNA form, the CDR3 reads TGTGCCAGCACCCAAATGATAGCGACGGAGACCCAGTACTTC.

This chain uses TRBV30 with TRBJ1-5; TRBD1 matches at 10 bases. This CDR3 contains 15 residues. V was pared by 3 bases and J by 6 bases, with 8 bases of the junction left unmatched. Per germline, CDR1 GTSNPN and CDR2 SVGIG (reference sequence). CDR3: CAWSRTGGGGQPQHF. Here the CDR3 DNA reads TGTGCCTGGAGCCGGACAGGGGGAGGAGGTCAGCCCCAGCATTTT.

The table lists this clonotype with a few counts. The V call is TRBV7-9, the J call TRBJ2-5, with D hard to call. With 2 bases removed from V and 0 bases from J, the gap between germline ends came to 7 bases. Per germline, CDR1 SEHNR and CDR2 FQNEAQ (reference sequence). The CDR3 length is 14 residues. CDR3: CASSLFGYQETQYF. For the CDR3, the DNA is TGTGCCAGCAGCTTATTCGGGTACCAAGAGACCCAGTACTTC.

This rearrangement joins TRBV28 to TRBJ2-7, with D perhaps matching TRBD2 (6 bases). V was cut by 2 bases and J by 2 bases, with 10 bases left in between. This CDR3 contains 14 residues. Germline lookup yields CDR1 MDHEN and CDR2 SYDVKM. CDR3 in amino acids: CASSLAGPPYEQYF. The CDR3 DNA reads as TGTGCCAGCAGTTTAGCGGGACCCCCCTACGAGCAGTACTTC.

The chain has TRBV29-1 and TRBJ2-7; 7 bases map to TRBD2. J was trimmed by 5 bases and V by 2 bases; bases with no gene match: 6. The CDR3 length is 13 residues. CDR1 is SQVTM and CDR2 is ANQGSEA in the germline V gene. CDR3 coding DNA: TGCAGCGTTGAATCCCCTAGCGGCCACGAGCAGTACTTC. It encodes CSVESPSGHEQYF.

The J gene is TRBJ2-5, the V gene TRBV28; 9 bases are a match to TRBD2. Germline V CDR1 and CDR2: MDHEN, SYDVKM. The CDR3 totals 16 residues. With V trimmed by 6 bases and J by 3 bases, 11 bases remained unmatched. The CDR3 here is CASSRPIAGAKETQYF. In DNA form, the CDR3 reads TGTGCCAGCAGCCGCCCCATAGCGGGAGCTAAAGAGACCCAGTACTTC.

This clonotype was detected a few times. The chain recombines TRBV7-8 with TRBJ1-5, with D unresolved. CDR1 is SGHVS, CDR2 FQNEAQ, per germline. V dropped 5 bases and J dropped 0 bases, with 8 bases sitting between them. The CDR3 has 14 amino acids. CDR3 in amino acids: CASSNRYSNQPQHF. For the CDR3, the DNA is TGTGCCAGCAGCAACCGTTATAGCAATCAGCCCCAGCATTTT.

This clonotype was seen more than once but under ten times. The CDR3 loop reads CAWNRVWPDTQYF. The CDR3 DNA sequence: TGTGCCTGGAATCGGGTTTGGCCAGATACGCAGTATTTT. J is TRBJ2-3 and V is TRBV30; D unresolved. Germline V CDR1 and CDR2: GTSNPN, SVGIG (reference sequence). V lost 4 bases, J lost 4 bases, and 12 bases lay in between. The CDR3 runs to 13 residues.

On this clonotype: In this CDR3 the conserved last residue, phenylalanine or tryptophan, is missing, so a read error is likely. The DNA is omitted, as the CDR3 cannot be located on it reliably, and the CDR3 follows TCRdb's listing. This chain joins TRBV30 and TRBJ2-1; the table's D call TRBD2 went unverified against the DNA. The CDR3 is 12 amino acids in total, end residues counted. Germline lookup yields CDR1 GTSNPN and CDR2 SVGIG (reference sequence). The CDR3 is CAWSVKGLDVAL.

The chain carries TRBV7-2 and TRBJ1-4; TRBD1 is a possible D gene (5 bases). The CDR3 is 14 amino acids. Between the trimmed V and J ends, which lost 1 base and 5 bases, there was a span of 8 bases. Germline loops: CDR1 SGHTA, CDR2 FQGNSA. CDR3: CASSLVRGNEKLFF. The CDR3, as DNA: TGTGCCAGCAGCTTAGTCCGGGGGAATGAAAAACTGTTTTTT.

V and J are TRBV4-3 and TRBJ2-2, with D perhaps assigned TRBD1 or TRBD2 (5 bases each). The CDR3 length is 18 residues. CDR1 and CDR2 (germline): LGHNA, YSLEER. The germline V and J ends were trimmed by 4 bases and 7 bases, with 25 bases remaining between them. The CDR3 DNA is TGCGCCAGCAGCCGCACACCCAGGGACGGGGTAGGTGGCGGGGAGCTGTTTTTT. Its translation: CASSRTPRDGVGGGELFF.

The chain couples TRBV7-9 to TRBJ2-5; TRBD2 matches 7 bases. CDR1 is SEHNR and CDR2 is FQNEAQ in the germline V gene (reference sequence). V shed 4 bases, J shed 5 bases, and the junction held 10 bases outside the gene matches. The CDR3 spans 15 residues. The CDR3 region is CASSSRGVSTETQYF. CDR3 coding DNA: TGTGCCAGCAGCTCCCGGGGGGTTTCGACGGAGACCCAGTACTTC. The full variable domain, with the rest looked up from reference TRBV7-9 and TRBJ2-5, is DTGVSQNPRHKITKRGQNVTFRCDPISEHNRLYWYRQTLGQGPEFLTYFQNEAQLEKSRLLSDRFSAERPKGSFSTLEIQRTEQGDSAMYLCASSSRGVSTETQYFGPGTRLLVL.

This clonotype was seen a handful of times. The chain couples TRBV4-1 to TRBJ1-6; possibly TRBD1 for D (5 bases). The CDR3 has 14 amino acids. The germline V gene encodes CDR1 MGHRA and CDR2 YSYEKL. Trimming cost V 1 base and J 10 bases, with 11 bases left between them. CDR3 coding DNA: TGCGCCAGCAGCCAAGGACAGTCTAGGTCACCCCTCCACTTT. It encodes CASSQGQSRSPLHF.

The rearrangement joins TRBV6-1 to TRBJ2-7, with TRBD2 matching over 14 bases. CDR1 is MNHNS, CDR2 SASEGT, per germline. The CDR3 totals 20 residues. With V trimmed by 5 bases and J by 0 bases, 15 bases remained unmatched. The CDR3 sequence is CASSKSAGTSGSVNSYEQYF. DNA for the CDR3: TGTGCCAGCAGTAAGAGCGCCGGGACTAGCGGGAGTGTAAACTCCTACGAGCAGTACTTC.

V is TRBV5-1 and J is TRBJ2-5, with TRBD2 matching 11 bases. CDR3 length: 15 residues. Germline CDR1 and CDR2: SGHRS and YFSETQ. Unmatched junction bases numbered 3, after V lost 0 bases and J lost 5 bases. The CDR3 DNA sequence: TGCGCCAGCAGCTTGGTACTAGCGGGAGACGAGACCCAGTACTTC. Its protein is CASSLVLAGDETQYF.

The rearrangement links TRBV10-3 to TRBJ2-7, with 11 bases matching TRBD2. The trim removed 10 bases at V and 4 bases at J, leaving 9 bases unmatched. The germline CDR1 and CDR2 sequences are ENHRY and SYGVKD. The CDR3 length is 14 residues. In nucleotides, the CDR3 is TGTGCCACCCGTACTAGCGGGAGTGTTTACGAGCAGTACTTC. Translating it yields CATRTSGSVYEQYF.